The clone carrying this TCR beta chain was detected only once. Construction of TCR beta libraries relied on iRepertoire HTBI primers and on Arm-PCR targeting CDR3 regions. Via MiXCR, TCRdb re-called the multiplex PCR reads, giving one row per CDR3 protein. Of about 610,000 distinct CDR3 sequences listed, around 16% are singletons. The sample's time point: newly diagnosed GD, antithyroid drugs for less than 3 months. Scientists built the TCR library using RNA that was extracted from PBMCs. EDTA tubes received about 9.6 milliliters of drawn peripheral blood. This entry is derived from a study of regulatory T cells in long-lasting Graves disease. Overall study context: Newly diagnosed Graves' patients had under 3 months of antithyroid drugs.

Germline V gives CDR1 SGHRS, CDR2 YFSETQ. This CDR3 is 12 amino acids long. Trimming took off 4 bases at V and 14 bases at J, with 16 bases between the two ends. Separately, the same data were catalogued under a study of T cells in Graves' hyperthyroidism and ophthalmopathy.

The sequencing here drew on peripheral blood mononuclear cells (PBMCs), taken at new diagnosis, from a patient treated with antithyroid drugs. The clonotype was recovered from a man aged 18 to 29 with Graves disease. The rearrangement uses TRBV5-1 and TRBJ1-3, with D perhaps matching TRBD1 (5 bases). The CDR3 is CASSLETGTLYF. The CDR3 DNA is TGCGCCAGCAGCCTGGAAACCGGGACTCTATATTTT.